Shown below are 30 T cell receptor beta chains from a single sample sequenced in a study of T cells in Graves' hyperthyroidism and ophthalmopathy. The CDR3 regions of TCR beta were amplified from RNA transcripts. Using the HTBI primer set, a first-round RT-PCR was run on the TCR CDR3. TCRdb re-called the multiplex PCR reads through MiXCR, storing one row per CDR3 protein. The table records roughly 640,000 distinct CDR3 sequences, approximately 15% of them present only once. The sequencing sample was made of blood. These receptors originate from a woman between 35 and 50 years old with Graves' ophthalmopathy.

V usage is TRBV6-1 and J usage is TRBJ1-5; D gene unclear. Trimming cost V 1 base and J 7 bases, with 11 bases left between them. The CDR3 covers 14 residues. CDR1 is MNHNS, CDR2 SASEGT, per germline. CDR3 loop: CASSEVGQPQPQHF. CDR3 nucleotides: TGTGCCAGCAGTGAAGTTGGCCAGCCCCAGCCCCAGCATTTT.

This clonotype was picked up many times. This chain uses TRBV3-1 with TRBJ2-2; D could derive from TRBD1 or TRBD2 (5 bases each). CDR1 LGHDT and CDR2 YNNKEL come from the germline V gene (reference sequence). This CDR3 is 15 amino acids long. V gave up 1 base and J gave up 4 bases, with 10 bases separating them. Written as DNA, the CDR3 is TGTGCCAGCAGCCAAGTTGGTGGGACCACCGGGGAGCTGTTTTTT. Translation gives CASSQVGGTTGELFF.

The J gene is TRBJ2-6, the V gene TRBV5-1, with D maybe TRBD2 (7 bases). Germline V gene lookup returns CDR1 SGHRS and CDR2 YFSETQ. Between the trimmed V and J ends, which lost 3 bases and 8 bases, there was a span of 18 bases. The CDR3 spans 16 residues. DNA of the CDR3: TGCGCCAGCAGCTCGATAGGGGGGGCGGACACCAACGTCCTGACTTTC. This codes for CASSSIGGADTNVLTF.

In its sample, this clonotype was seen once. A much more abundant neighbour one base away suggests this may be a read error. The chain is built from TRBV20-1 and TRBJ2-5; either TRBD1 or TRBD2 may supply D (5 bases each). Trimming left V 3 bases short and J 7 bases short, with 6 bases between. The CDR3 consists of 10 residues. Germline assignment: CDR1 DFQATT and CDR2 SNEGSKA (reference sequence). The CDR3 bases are TGCAGTGCTAGTGGGGGGACCCAGTACTTC. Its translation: CSASGGTQYF.

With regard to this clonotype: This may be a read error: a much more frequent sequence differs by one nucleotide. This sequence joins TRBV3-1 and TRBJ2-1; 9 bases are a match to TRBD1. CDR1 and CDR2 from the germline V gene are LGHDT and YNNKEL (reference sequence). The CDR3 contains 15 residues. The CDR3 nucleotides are TGTGCCAGCAGCCAAGGGACAGGGGCTGGGAATGAGCAGTCCTTC. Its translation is CASSQGTGAGNEQSF.

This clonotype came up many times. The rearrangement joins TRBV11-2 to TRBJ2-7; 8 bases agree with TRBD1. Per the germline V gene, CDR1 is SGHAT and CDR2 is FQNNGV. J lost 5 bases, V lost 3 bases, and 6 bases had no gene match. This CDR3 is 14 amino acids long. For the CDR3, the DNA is TGTGCCAGCAGCTTTAACAGGGGGGTAAACGAGCAGTACTTC. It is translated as CASSFNRGVNEQYF.

The CDR3 DNA follows: TGTGCCAGCAGCTTTCCTAGACAGGGGAATACGAACTATGGCTACACCTTC. Translating gives CASSFPRQGNTNYGYTF. The chain links TRBV12-3 or TRBV12-4 to TRBJ1-2; 8 bases agree with TRBD1. This CDR3 has 17 amino acids. Trimming cost V 6 bases and J 2 bases; bases outside gene matches: 14.

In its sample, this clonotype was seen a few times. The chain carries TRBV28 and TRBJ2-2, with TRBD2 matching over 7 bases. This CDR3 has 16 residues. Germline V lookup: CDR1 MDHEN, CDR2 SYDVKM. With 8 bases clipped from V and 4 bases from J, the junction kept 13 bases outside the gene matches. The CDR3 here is CASPGAGETGTGELFF. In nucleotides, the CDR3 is TGTGCCAGCCCCGGCGCGGGAGAAACTGGCACCGGGGAGCTGTTTTTT.

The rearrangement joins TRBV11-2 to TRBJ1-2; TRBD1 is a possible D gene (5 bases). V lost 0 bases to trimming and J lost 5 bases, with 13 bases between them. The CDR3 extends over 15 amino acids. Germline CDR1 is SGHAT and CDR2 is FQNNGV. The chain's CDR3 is CASSLDRGSSYGYTF. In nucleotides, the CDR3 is TGTGCCAGCAGCTTAGATCGGGGCAGTAGTTATGGCTACACCTTC.

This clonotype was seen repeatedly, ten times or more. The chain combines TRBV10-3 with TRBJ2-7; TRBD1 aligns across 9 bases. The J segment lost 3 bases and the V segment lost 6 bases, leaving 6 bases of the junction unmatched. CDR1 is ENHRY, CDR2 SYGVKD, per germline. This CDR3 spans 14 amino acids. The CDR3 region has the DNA TGTGCCATCAGCATCCGGACAGGGGACTACGAGCAGTACTTC. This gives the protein CAISIRTGDYEQYF.

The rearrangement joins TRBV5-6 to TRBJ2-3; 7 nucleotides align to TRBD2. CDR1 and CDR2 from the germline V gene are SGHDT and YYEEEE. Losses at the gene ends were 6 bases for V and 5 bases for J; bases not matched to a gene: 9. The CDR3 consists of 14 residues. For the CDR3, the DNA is TGTGCCAGCAACTTTGCGGGAGAGGGAGATACGCAGTATTTT. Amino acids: CASNFAGEGDTQYF.

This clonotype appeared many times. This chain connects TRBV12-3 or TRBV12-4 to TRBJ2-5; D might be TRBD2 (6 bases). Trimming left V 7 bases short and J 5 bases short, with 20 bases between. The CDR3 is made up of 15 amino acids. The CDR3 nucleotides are TGTGCCAGCACTCTTAGGAGGGTGGGCGTGGAGACCCAGTACTTC. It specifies CASTLRRVGVETQYF.

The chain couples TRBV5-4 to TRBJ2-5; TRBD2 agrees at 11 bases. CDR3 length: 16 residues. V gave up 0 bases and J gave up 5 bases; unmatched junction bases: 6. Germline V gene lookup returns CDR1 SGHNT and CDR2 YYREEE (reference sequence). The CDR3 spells CASSLDLAGGQETQYF. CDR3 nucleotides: TGTGCCAGCAGCTTGGATCTAGCGGGGGGCCAGGAGACCCAGTACTTC.

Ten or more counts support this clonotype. The CDR3 DNA follows: TGTGCCAGCAGTTTGGGGACAGGCCGAAACACTGAAGCTTTCTTT. As protein: CASSLGTGRNTEAFF. The chain employs TRBV28 and TRBJ1-1, with 8 bases aligning to TRBD1. The CDR3 is 15 amino acids. CDR1 and CDR2 (germline): MDHEN, SYDVKM. J was trimmed by 2 bases and V by 3 bases; bases with no gene match: 5.

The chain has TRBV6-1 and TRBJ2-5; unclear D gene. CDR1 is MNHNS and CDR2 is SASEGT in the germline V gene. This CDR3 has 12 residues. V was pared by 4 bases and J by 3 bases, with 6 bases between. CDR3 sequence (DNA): TGTGCCAGCAGTGCCGCGGAAGAGACCCAGTACTTC. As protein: CASSAAEETQYF.

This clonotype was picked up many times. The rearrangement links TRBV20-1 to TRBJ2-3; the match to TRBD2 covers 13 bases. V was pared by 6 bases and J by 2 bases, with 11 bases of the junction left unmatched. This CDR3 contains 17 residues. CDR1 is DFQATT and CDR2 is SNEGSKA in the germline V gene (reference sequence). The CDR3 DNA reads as TGCAGTGCCAGAATACAGGGACTAGCGGGGAACACAGATACGCAGTATTTT. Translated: CSARIQGLAGNTDTQYF.

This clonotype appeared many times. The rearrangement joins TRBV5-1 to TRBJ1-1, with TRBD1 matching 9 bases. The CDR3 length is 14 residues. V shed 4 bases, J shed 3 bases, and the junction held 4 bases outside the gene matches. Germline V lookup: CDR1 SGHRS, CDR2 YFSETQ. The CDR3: CASSVGDRDTEAFF. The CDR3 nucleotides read TGCGCCAGCAGCGTGGGGGACAGGGACACTGAAGCTTTCTTT.

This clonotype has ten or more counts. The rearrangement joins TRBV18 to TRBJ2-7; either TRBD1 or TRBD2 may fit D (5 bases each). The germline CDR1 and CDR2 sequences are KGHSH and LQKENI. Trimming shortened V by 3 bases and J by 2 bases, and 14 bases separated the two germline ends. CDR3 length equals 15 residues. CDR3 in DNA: TGTGCCAGCTCACCTGGGGCAGGGAGACCCTACGAGCAGTACTTC. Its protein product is CASSPGAGRPYEQYF.

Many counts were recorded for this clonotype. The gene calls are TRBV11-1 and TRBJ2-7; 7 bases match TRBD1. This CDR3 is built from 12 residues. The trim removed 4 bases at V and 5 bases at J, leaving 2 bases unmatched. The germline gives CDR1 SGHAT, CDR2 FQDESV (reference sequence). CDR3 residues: CASSSDRHEQYF. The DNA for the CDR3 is TGTGCCAGCAGCTCGGACAGGCACGAGCAGTACTTC.

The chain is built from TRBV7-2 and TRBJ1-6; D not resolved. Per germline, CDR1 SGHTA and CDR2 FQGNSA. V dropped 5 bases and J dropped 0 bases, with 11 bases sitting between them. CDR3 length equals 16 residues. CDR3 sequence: CASSTSFGSYNSPLHF. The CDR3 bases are TGTGCCAGCAGCACTTCCTTCGGCTCCTATAATTCACCCCTCCACTTT.

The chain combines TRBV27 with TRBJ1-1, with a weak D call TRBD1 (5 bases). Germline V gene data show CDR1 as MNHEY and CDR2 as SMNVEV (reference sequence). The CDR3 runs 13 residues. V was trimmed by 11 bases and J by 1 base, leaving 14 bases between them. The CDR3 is CASQTTENTEAFF. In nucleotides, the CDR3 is TGTGCCTCACAGACGACAGAGAACACTGAAGCTTTCTTT.

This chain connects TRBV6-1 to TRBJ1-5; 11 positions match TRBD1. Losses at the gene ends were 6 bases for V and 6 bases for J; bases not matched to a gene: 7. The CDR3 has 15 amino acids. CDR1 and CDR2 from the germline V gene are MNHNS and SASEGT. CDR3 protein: CASRKGTGGAQPQHF. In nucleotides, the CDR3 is TGTGCCAGCAGGAAGGGGACAGGGGGGGCTCAGCCCCAGCATTTT.

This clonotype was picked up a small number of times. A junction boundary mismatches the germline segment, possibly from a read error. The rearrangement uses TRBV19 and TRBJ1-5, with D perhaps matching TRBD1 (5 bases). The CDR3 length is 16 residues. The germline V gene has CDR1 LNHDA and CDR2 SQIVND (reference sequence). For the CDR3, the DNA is TGTGCCAGTTCCCGGGACCGGGGTATTTCGGATCAACCCCAGCATTTT. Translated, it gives CASSRDRGISDQPQHF. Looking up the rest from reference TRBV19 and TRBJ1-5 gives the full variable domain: DGGITQSPKYLFRKEGQNVTLSCEQNLNHDAMYWYRQDPGQGLRLIYYSQIVNDFQKGDIAEGYSVSREKKESFPLTVTSAQKNPTAFYLCASSRDRGISDQPQHFGDGTRLSIL.

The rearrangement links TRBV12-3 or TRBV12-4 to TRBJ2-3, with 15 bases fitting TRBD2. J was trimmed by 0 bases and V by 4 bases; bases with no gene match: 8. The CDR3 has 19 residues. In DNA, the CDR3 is TGTGCCAGCAGTTCAAGGACTAGCGGGGGGGCCTCTAGCACAGATACGCAGTATTTT. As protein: CASSSRTSGGASSTDTQYF.

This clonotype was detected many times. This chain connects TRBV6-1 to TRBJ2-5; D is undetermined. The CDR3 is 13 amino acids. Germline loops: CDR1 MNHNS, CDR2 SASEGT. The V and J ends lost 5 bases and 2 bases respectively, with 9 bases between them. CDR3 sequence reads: CASSPDQQETQYF. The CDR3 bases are TGTGCCAGCAGTCCAGACCAACAAGAGACCCAGTACTTC.

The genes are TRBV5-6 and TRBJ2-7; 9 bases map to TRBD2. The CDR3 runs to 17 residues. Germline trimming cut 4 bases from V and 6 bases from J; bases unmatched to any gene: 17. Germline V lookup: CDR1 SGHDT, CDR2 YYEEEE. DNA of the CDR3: TGTGCCAGCAGCGGGGGGGGTTCCGGGACTAGCCCCTTCGAGCAGTACTTC. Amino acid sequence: CASSGGGSGTSPFEQYF.

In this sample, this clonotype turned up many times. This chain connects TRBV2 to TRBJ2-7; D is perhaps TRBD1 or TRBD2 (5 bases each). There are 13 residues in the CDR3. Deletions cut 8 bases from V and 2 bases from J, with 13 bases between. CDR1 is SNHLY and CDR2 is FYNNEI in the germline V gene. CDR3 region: CASRRGVTYEQYF. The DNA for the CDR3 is TGTGCCAGCCGCCGAGGGGTTACCTACGAGCAGTACTTC.

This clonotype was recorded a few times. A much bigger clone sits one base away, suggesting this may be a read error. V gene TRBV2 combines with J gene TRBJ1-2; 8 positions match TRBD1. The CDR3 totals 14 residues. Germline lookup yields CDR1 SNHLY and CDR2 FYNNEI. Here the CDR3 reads CASSQGAIGYGHTF. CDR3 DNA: TGTGCCAGCAGCCAGGGGGCGATCGGCTATGGCCACACCTTC. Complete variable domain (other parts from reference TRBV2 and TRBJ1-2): EPEVTQTPSHQVTQMGQEVILRCVPISNHLYFYWYRQILGQKVEFLVSFYNNEISEKSEIFDDQFSVERPDGSNFTLKIRSTKLEDSAMYFCASSQGAIGYGHTFGSGTRLTVV.

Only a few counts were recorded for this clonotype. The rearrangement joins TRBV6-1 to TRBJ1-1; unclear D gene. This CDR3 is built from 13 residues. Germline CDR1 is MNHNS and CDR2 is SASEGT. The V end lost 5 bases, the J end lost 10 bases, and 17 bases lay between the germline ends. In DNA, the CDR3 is TGTGCCAGCAGTCCGAGGGCCGACATGCGAGCTTTCTTT. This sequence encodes CASSPRADMRAFF.

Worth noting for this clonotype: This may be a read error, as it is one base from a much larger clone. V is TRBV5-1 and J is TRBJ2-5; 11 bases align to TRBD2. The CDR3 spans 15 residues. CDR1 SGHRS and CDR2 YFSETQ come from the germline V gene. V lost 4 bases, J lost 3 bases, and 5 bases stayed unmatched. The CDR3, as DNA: TGCGCCAGCAGCCTTACTAGCGGGAGAGAAGAGACCCAGTACTTC. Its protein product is CASSLTSGREETQYF.